The 12 T cell receptor beta chains given below trace back to one sample, sequenced in a study of shared clonotypes between healthy human individuals. This table comes from immunoSEQ multiplex PCR, and its TCRdb copy is limited to in-frame clones, with some not included. The sample comprises more than 400,000 clones, around 85% of which are singletons, and about 12% rests with the top ten. Material for sequencing was PBMCs. The receptor set was obtained from a woman between 35 and 50 years old in good health. Some clones in this sample may be carry-over from other donors' samples.

This clone came up a few times. This rearrangement joins TRBV4-2 to TRBJ2-1; no firm D call. The V gene's germline CDR1 is LGHNA and CDR2 YNFKEQ. Trimming cost V 4 bases and J 6 bases, with 4 bases left between them. CDR3 length equals 11 residues. The CDR3 is CASSPRNEQFF. For the CDR3, the DNA is TGTGCCAGCAGCCCCCGCAATGAGCAGTTCTTC.

This clone has more than one count but fewer than ten. The rearrangement uses TRBV2 and TRBJ2-1; 9 nucleotides match TRBD2. Germline values: CDR1 SNHLY, CDR2 FYNNEI. This CDR3 region has 15 residues. The junction had 14 bases not matched to a gene; V was cut back by 7 bases and J by 10 bases. The CDR3 spells CASNPPGREGLEQFF. CDR3 coding DNA: TGTGCCAGCAACCCTCCTGGGCGGGAGGGCCTCGAGCAGTTCTTC.

With regard to this clone: This is likely an artifact of a read error, given a far larger clone one base away. The CDR3 region is CASSQGRAKNIQYF. CDR3 coding DNA: TGTGCCAGTAGTCAGGGTAGAGCAAAAAACATTCAGTACTTC. This chain connects TRBV19 to TRBJ2-4; D possibly corresponds to TRBD1 (5 bases). Between the trimmed V and J ends, which lost 5 bases and 4 bases, there was a span of 12 bases. Germline V gives CDR1 LNHDA, CDR2 SQIVND (reference sequence). The CDR3 has 14 residues.

This rearrangement joins TRBV5-4 to TRBJ2-7; TRBD2 matches at 7 bases. Germline CDR1 reads SGHNT; CDR2 reads YYREEE (reference sequence). The CDR3 contains 15 residues. With V trimmed by 4 bases and J by 2 bases, 9 bases remained unmatched. CDR3 in amino acids: CASSPGTTLAYEQYF. The DNA for the CDR3 is TGTGCCAGCAGCCCCGGGACTACCCTCGCCTACGAGCAGTACTTC.

Points on this clone: A far larger clone is just one base off, so this is likely a read error. The chain has TRBV5-1 and TRBJ2-7; 10 nucleotides line up with TRBD1. Germline CDR1 is SGHRS and CDR2 is YFSETQ. The CDR3 has 14 residues. CDR3 region: CASSTGQGSYGQYF. The CDR3 nucleotides read TGCGCCAGCAGCACGGGACAGGGGAGCTACGGGCAGTACTTC.

In regard to this clone: One base separates it from a far larger clone, so it is likely a read error. Other DNA sequences from this sample encode an identical CDR3 as well. Here the CDR3 reads CASRGTTEAFF. As DNA, the CDR3 is TGTGCCAGCAGGGGTACTACCGAAGCTTTCTTT. The V and J genes are TRBV2 and TRBJ1-1; no definite D call. Germline CDR1 is SNHLY and CDR2 is FYNNEI. V dropped 6 bases and J dropped 8 bases, with 10 bases sitting between them. The CDR3 sequence is 11 residues long.

The sample holds many counts of this clone. Additional DNA sequences in this sample encode the identical CDR3. The chain links TRBV7-2 to TRBJ2-1, with D possibly being TRBD1 (5 bases). CDR3 length: 16 amino acids. The V gene's germline CDR1 is SGHTA and CDR2 FQGNSA. Trimming took 5 bases from V and 5 from J, leaving 19 bases between them. The CDR3 DNA sequence: TGTGCCAGCAGCCCTCAAGTGGGGTGGGGCAACAATGAGCAGTTCTTC. Translation gives CASSPQVGWGNNEQFF.

This chain links TRBV27 with TRBJ2-7; 12 nucleotides line up with TRBD2. The CDR3 is 15 residues long. Looked up from germline, CDR1 is MNHEY and CDR2 is SMNVEV (reference sequence). V lost 1 base, J lost 4 bases, and 2 bases stayed unmatched. The CDR3 DNA reads as TGTGCCAGCAGTTTATTTGGACTAGCGGGGTACGAGCAGTACTTC. It is translated as CASSLFGLAGYEQYF.

The rearrangement links TRBV27 to TRBJ1-4; D unclear. The length of the CDR3 is 14 residues. Germline V gives CDR1 MNHEY, CDR2 SMNVEV (reference sequence). The V end was cut by 7 bases, the J end by 10 bases, with 19 bases between. The CDR3 coding sequence is TGTGCCAGCAAACTACAGTCAGATTTCGGAAAACTGTTTTTT. Translating it yields CASKLQSDFGKLFF. The full variable domain, its missing parts supplied by reference TRBV27 and TRBJ1-4, is EAQVTQNPRYLITVTGKKLTVTCSQNMNHEYMSWYRQDPGLGLRQIYYSMNVEVTDKGDVPEGYKVSRKEKRNFPLILESPSPNQTSLYFCASKLQSDFGKLFFGSGTQLSVL.

A word on this clone: Mismatch with germline at one junction end may stem from a read error. The chain joins TRBV4-1 to TRBJ2-1, with 12 positions matching TRBD2. Looked up from germline, CDR1 is MGHRA and CDR2 is YSYEKL. The CDR3 consists of 16 residues. CDR3 loop: CASTQNLAGGYNEQFF. The CDR3, as DNA: TGCGCCAGCACCCAAAATCTAGCGGGAGGGTACAATGAGCAGTTCTTC.

V gene TRBV10-1 combines with J gene TRBJ2-7, with unresolved D. The CDR3 consists of 14 residues. V was shortened by 8 bases and J by 2 bases, with 16 bases between the two germline ends. Germline CDR1 is WNHNN and CDR2 is SYGVQD (reference sequence). CDR3 coding DNA: TGCGCCAGCTCAAACTCCCAGTCCCCCTACGAGCAGTACTTC. This codes for CASSNSQSPYEQYF.

In the case of this clone: Just one base apart from a much larger clone, this may be a read error. Other DNA variants within this sample encode the same CDR3. This chain uses TRBV25-1 with TRBJ1-1; possible D gene TRBD1, 6 bases. The CDR3 consists of 14 residues. CDR1 is MGHDK and CDR2 is SYGVNS in the germline V gene. The CDR3, as DNA: TGTGCCAGCAGTGAAAGGGGGTGGGGCACCGAAGCTTTCTTC. It translates to CASSERGWGTEAFF.